Presented here are 8 T cell receptor beta chains from one specimen sequenced in a study of breast tumors, draining lymph nodes, adjacent tissues. The lymph nodes were axillary draining lymph nodes from breast cancer patients. One entry per CDR3 protein results from TCRdb running MiXCR on the multiplex PCR reads. The sample includes about 200,000 distinct CDR3 sequences, around 33% of them seen just once. Sequenced: axillary lymph node tissue. The source is a female donor with breast cancer. Some clones in this sample may be carry-over from other donors' samples.

This clonotype has a single count. This chain connects TRBV2 to TRBJ2-5; D is uncertain. The germline V gene encodes CDR1 SNHLY and CDR2 FYNNEI. The CDR3 contains 13 residues. Trimming pared 7 bases from V and 3 bases from J, leaving 12 bases between. CDR3 sequence reads: CASTASGEETQYF. The CDR3 nucleotides are TGTGCCAGCACTGCTTCTGGAGAAGAGACCCAGTACTTC.

This clonotype was seen more than once but under ten times. This chain joins TRBV18 and TRBJ2-2, with 10 bases aligning to TRBD2. J was trimmed by 5 bases and V by 2 bases; bases with no gene match: 8. The CDR3 covers 17 residues. Germline assignment: CDR1 KGHSH and CDR2 LQKENI. The CDR3 DNA follows: TGTGCCAGCTCACCATTCACTAGCGGGGCGCAAACCGGGGAGCTGTTTTTT. This gives the protein CASSPFTSGAQTGELFF.

The chain couples TRBV6-5 to TRBJ1-5; possibly TRBD1 for D (5 bases). The CDR3 sequence is 12 residues long. Looked up from germline, CDR1 is MNHEY and CDR2 is SVGAGI. V dropped 7 bases and J dropped 8 bases, with 12 bases sitting between them. The CDR3 nucleotides are TGTGCCAGCAAGACGGGGGGGGAGCCCCAGCATTTT. Translated, it gives CASKTGGEPQHF.

This clonotype was counted at least ten times. The V and J genes are TRBV7-3 and TRBJ2-1, with 10 bases identical to TRBD1. The V and J ends lost 3 bases and 7 bases, in that order; junction bases with no gene match: 6. In germline, CDR1 is SGHTA, CDR2 FQGTGA. The CDR3 totals 15 residues. The CDR3 DNA is TGTGCCAGCAGCTTGACGGACAGGGGGTGGAATGAGCAGTTCTTC. Protein product: CASSLTDRGWNEQFF. Together with reference TRBV7-3 and TRBJ2-1, the CDR3 gives the full variable domain: GAGVSQTPSNKVTEKGKYVELRCDPISGHTALYWYRQSLGQGPEFLIYFQGTGAADDSGLPNDRFFAVRPEGSVSTLKIQRTERGDSAVYLCASSLTDRGWNEQFFGPGTRLTVL.

This clonotype was counted only a few times. Relative to the germline gene, one junction end is altered; a read error may explain this. The CDR3 region has the DNA TGTGCCAGCAGTCACTCGAGGACAGGGGGCTCGGATACGCAGTATTTT. It yields the protein CASSHSRTGGSDTQYF. The chain couples TRBV6-5 to TRBJ2-3; 11 bases are a match to TRBD1. Germline CDR1 reads MNHEY; CDR2 reads SVGAGI. The CDR3 contains 16 residues.

This clonotype has more than one count but fewer than ten. The chain has TRBV28 and TRBJ2-7; 9 positions agree with TRBD2. Germline V CDR1 and CDR2: MDHEN, SYDVKM. The CDR3 is 14 amino acids. J gave up 6 bases and V 7 bases, and 10 bases lay outside the gene matches. CDR3: CASTPGRGGGEQYF. For the CDR3, the DNA is TGTGCCAGCACCCCGGGGCGGGGGGGCGGCGAGCAGTACTTC. Drawing the rest from reference TRBV28 and TRBJ2-7, the complete variable domain is DVKVTQSSRYLVKRTGEKVFLECVQDMDHENMFWYRQDPGLGLRLIYFSYDVKMKEKGDIPEGYSVSREKKERFSLILESASTNQTSMYLCASTPGRGGGEQYFGPGTRLTVT.

This clonotype showed up many times. The rearrangement uses TRBV20-1 and TRBJ2-7, with 8 bases fitting TRBD1. This CDR3 comprises 14 residues. The ends lost 0 bases at V and 6 bases at J; junction bases unmatched: 7. Germline V gene sequence: CDR1 DFQATT, CDR2 SNEGSKA (reference sequence). CDR3 region: CSARDTGQGGEQYF. CDR3 nucleotide sequence: TGCAGTGCTAGAGATACAGGACAGGGTGGCGAGCAGTACTTC.

This clonotype was counted at least ten times. J is TRBJ1-2 and V is TRBV5-5, with D possibly being TRBD1 (6 bases). CDR1 and CDR2 (germline): SGHKS, YYEKEE (reference sequence). Trimming removed 0 bases from V and 3 bases from J, with 12 bases in between. This CDR3 contains 15 residues. As DNA, the CDR3 is TGTGCCAGCAGCTTGGGCCCGGGACACCACTATGGCTACACCTTC. Amino acid sequence: CASSLGPGHHYGYTF.